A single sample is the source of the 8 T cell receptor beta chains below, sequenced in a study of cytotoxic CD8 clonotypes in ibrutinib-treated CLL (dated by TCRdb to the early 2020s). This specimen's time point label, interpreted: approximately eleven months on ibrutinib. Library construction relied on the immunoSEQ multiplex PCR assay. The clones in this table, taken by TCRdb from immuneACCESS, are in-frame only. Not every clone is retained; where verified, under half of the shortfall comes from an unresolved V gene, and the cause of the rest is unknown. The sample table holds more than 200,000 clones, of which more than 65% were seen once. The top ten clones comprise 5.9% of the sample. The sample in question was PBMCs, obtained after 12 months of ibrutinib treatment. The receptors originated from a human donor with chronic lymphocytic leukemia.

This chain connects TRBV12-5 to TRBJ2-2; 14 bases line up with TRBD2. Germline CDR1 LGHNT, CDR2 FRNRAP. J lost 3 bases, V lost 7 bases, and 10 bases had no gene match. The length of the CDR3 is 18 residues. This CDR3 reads CASAIGGLAGAHTGELFF. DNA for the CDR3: TGTGCTAGTGCCATCGGGGGACTAGCGGGAGCCCACACCGGGGAGCTGTTTTTT. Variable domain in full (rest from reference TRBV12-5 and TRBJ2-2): DARVTQTPRHKVTEMGQEVTMRCQPILGHNTVFWYRQTMMQGLELLAYFRNRAPLDDSGMPKDRFSAEMPDATLATLKIQPSEPRDSAVYFCASAIGGLAGAHTGELFFGEGSRLTVL.

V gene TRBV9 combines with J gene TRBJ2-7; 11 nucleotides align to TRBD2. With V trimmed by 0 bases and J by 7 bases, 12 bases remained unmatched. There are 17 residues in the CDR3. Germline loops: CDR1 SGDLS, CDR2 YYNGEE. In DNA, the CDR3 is TGTGCCAGCAGCGTAGGGTTGACTAGCGGGGCGAATAGGGAGCAGTACTTC. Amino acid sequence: CASSVGLTSGANREQYF. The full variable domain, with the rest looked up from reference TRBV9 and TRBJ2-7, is DSGVTQTPKHLITATGQRVTLRCSPRSGDLSVYWYQQSLDQGLQFLIQYYNGEERAKGNILERFSAQQFPDLHSELNLSSLELGDSALYFCASSVGLTSGANREQYFGPGTRLTVT.

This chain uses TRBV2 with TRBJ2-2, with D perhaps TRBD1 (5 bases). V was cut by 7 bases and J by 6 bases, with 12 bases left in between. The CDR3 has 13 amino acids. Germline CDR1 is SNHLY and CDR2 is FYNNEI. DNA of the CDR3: TGTGCCAGCATACAGGAACGCGCCGGGGAGCTGTTTTTT. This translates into CASIQERAGELFF.

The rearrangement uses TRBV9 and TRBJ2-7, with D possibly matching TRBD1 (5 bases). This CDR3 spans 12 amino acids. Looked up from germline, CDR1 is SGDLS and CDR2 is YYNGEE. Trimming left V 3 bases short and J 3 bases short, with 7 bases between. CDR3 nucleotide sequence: TGTGCCAGCAGCGATGACAGCTACGAGCAGTACTTC. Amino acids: CASSDDSYEQYF.

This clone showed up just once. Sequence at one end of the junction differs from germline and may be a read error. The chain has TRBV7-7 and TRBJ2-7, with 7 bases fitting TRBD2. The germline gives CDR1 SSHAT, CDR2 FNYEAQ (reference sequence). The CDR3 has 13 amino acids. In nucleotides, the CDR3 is TGTGCTAGCAGCTTAGCGGGTAACTACGAGCAGTACTTC. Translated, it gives CASSLAGNYEQYF.

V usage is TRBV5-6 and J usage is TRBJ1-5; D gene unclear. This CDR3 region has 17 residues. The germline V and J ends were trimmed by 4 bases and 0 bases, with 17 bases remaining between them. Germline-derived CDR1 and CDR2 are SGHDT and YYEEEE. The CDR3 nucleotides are TGTGCCAGCAGCCTGTTGTCGGGCCGCTATAGCAATCAGCCCCAGCATTTT. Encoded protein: CASSLLSGRYSNQPQHF.

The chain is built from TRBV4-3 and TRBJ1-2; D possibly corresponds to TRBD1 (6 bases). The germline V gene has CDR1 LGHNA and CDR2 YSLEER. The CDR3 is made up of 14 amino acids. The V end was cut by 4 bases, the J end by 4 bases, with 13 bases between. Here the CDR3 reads CASSRLDSSYGYTF. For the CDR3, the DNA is TGCGCCAGCAGCCGGTTGGACAGTAGCTATGGCTACACCTTC.

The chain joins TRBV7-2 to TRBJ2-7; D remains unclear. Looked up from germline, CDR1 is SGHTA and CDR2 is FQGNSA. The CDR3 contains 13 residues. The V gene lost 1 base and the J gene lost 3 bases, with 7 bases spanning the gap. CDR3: CASSLGVGYEQYF. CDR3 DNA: TGTGCCAGCAGCTTAGGGGTCGGCTACGAGCAGTACTTC.